The rows below give T cell receptor beta chains drawn from one sample of a study of blood T cell dynamics during melanoma immunotherapy. Generated by immunoSEQ multiplex PCR, the TCRdb table keeps only in-frame clones and is missing some. The sample lists around 16,000 clones; around 93% were seen once. The specimen was effector memory CD8+ T cells from blood, collected from a patient treated with checkpoint blockade. Receptors were obtained from a human donor with melanoma. The CDR3 runs from the conserved cysteine through the conserved F or W. The D gene is left open where the match is weak. Rows may omit the clone size; those that give it use once, few, many or a size class.

clone_size,j_call,d_call,v_call,cdr3_nt,cdr3_aa
.,TRBJ2-7,.,TRBV28,TGTGCCAGCAGTTTAAATGAAGTGAGAACAGGGCTCTCCTACGAGCAGTACTTC,CASSLNEVRTGLSYEQYF
.,TRBJ2-1,TRBD2,TRBV7-9,TGTGCCAGCAGCGTATGGACTAGCGGGGTAGCCTACAATGAGCAGTTCTTC,CASSVWTSGVAYNEQFF
.,TRBJ2-7,TRBD1,TRBV9,TGTGCCAGCAGCGTTGGACAGGGGCTCTCCTACGAGCAGTACTTC,CASSVGQGLSYEQYF
.,TRBJ2-1,.,TRBV2,TGTGCCAGCAGTGAAGGAAGTGGGGGAGACAATGAGCAGTTCTTC,CASSEGSGGDNEQFF
.,TRBJ2-7,.,TRBV7-9,TGTGCCAGCAGCCCGCCCAGGGACTCCTACGAGCAGTACTTC,CASSPPRDSYEQYF
few,TRBJ1-2,.,TRBV7-9,TGTGCCAGCAGGCCCGGCAGGGAGGACTATGGCTACACCTTC,CASRPGREDYGYTF
.,TRBJ1-3,TRBD1,TRBV25-1,TGTGCCAGCAGTGGAACAGGGGGACCCATCTCTGGAAACACCATATATTTT,CASSGTGGPISGNTIYF
.,TRBJ2-1,TRBD1,TRBV27,TGTGCCACCCTCATCTCCGGGACAGGCTCCTACAATGAGCAGTTCTTC,CATLISGTGSYNEQFF
.,TRBJ2-1,.,TRBV7-6,TGTGCCAGCAGCCCTGACTGGAGCTCCTACAATGAGCAGTTCTTC,CASSPDWSSYNEQFF
.,TRBJ2-1,.,TRBV7-6,TGTGCCAGCAGCTTAGGCAGGTTCTTTCCCTACAATGAGCAGTTCTTC,CASSLGRFFPYNEQFF
.,TRBJ2-7,.,TRBV4-1,TGCGCCAGCAGCCAAGCTTTGCACTACGAGCAGTACTTC,CASSQALHYEQYF
.,TRBJ2-3,TRBD1,TRBV19,TGTGCCAGTAGCTCAGGACAGGGCTACACAGATACGCAGTATTTT,CASSSGQGYTDTQYF
.,TRBJ1-1,.,TRBV19,TGTGCCAGTAGTACCAGGGGAAGTCGGACTGAAGCTTTCTTT,CASSTRGSRTEAFF
.,TRBJ2-2,.,TRBV6-6,TGTGCCTCCGGATCACGGCCCGGGGAGCTGTTTTTT,CASGSRPGELFF
.,TRBJ1-4,TRBD1,TRBV4-1,TGCGCCAGCAGCCAAGTTATGGTGACAGGGACAAGAAAGGAAAAACTGTTTTTT,CASSQVMVTGTRKEKLFF